These 8 T cell receptor beta chains came from one sample sequenced in a study of T-cell memory formation after mild COVID-19. MiXCR, run by TCRdb on the 5' RACE reads, gives a single entry per CDR3 protein. The sample carries 400,000 to 500,000 distinct CDR3 sequences, approximately 24% recorded once. Material for sequencing was PBMCs or a T cell subset sorted from them (not recorded which). These receptors originate from an adult woman who had mild COVID-19 (a few samples of this study predate the infection). Cell type and time point are not known.

CDR3 region: CASSDGPAMWQFF. The CDR3 bases are TGTGCCAGCAGTGACGGACCGGCTATGTGGCAGTTCTTC. The genes are TRBV7-3 and TRBJ2-1; D is uncertain. There are 13 residues in the CDR3. The ends were cut back, 6 bases at V and 12 bases at J, with 18 bases in the middle. In germline, CDR1 is SGHTA, CDR2 FQGTGA.

The chain links TRBV29-1 to TRBJ2-7; no firm D call. The V and J ends lost 5 bases and 5 bases respectively, with 4 bases between them. CDR3 length equals 9 residues. Germline values: CDR1 SQVTM, CDR2 ANQGSEA. CDR3 nucleotides: TGCAGCGTTAAACACGAGCAGTACTTC. Amino acids: CSVKHEQYF.

This clonotype has a count of ten or more. V usage is TRBV7-9 and J usage is TRBJ1-1, with D possibly matching TRBD1 (6 bases). The V gene lost 5 bases and the J gene lost 1 base, with 11 bases spanning the gap. This CDR3 has 14 residues. The germline CDR1 and CDR2 sequences are SEHNR and FQNEAQ (reference sequence). The DNA for the CDR3 is TGTGCCAGCAGCCTACAGGGCTCGAACACTGAAGCTTTCTTT. This gives the protein CASSLQGSNTEAFF.

This sequence joins TRBV12-5 and TRBJ1-2; TRBD1 matches at 7 bases. Per germline, CDR1 LGHNT and CDR2 FRNRAP. The CDR3 is 15 amino acids. V dropped 2 bases and J dropped 7; count of bases not matched to a gene: 10. For the CDR3, the DNA is TGTGCTAGTGGTTTGTTGAGGGGGCACGAGTGTGGCTACACCTTC. This gives the protein CASGLLRGHECGYTF. Full variable domain (rest looked up from reference TRBV12-5 and TRBJ1-2): DARVTQTPRHKVTEMGQEVTMRCQPILGHNTVFWYRQTMMQGLELLAYFRNRAPLDDSGMPKDRFSAEMPDATLATLKIQPSEPRDSAVYFCASGLLRGHECGYTFGSGTRLTVV.

This clonotype was seen only a few times. The chain employs TRBV6-5 and TRBJ2-1; D unclear. Germline CDR1 is MNHEY and CDR2 is SVGAGI. V lost 6 bases, J lost 9 bases, and 9 bases lay in between. The CDR3 covers 11 residues. CDR3 in amino acids: CASRNGPEQFF. The DNA of the CDR3 is TGTGCCAGCAGGAATGGACCTGAGCAGTTCTTC.

The J gene is TRBJ1-5, the V gene TRBV28; 7 bases line up with TRBD1. CDR1 and CDR2 from the germline V gene are MDHEN and SYDVKM. CDR3 size: 15 residues. Trimming took 5 bases from V and 6 from J; bases not matched to a gene: 10. Here the CDR3 reads CASSQQGRPTQPQHF. As DNA, the CDR3 is TGTGCCAGCAGTCAACAGGGGCGTCCAACTCAGCCCCAGCATTTT.

The V and J genes are TRBV11-2 and TRBJ2-5; 8 positions agree with TRBD2. Germline CDR1 SGHAT, CDR2 FQNNGV. J was trimmed by 4 bases and V by 7 bases; bases with no gene match: 5. CDR3 length: 13 amino acids. DNA of the CDR3: TGTGCCAGCAAGGGGCTAGCGGGAGAGACCCAGTACTTC. This encodes CASKGLAGETQYF.

This clonotype appeared a few times. The chain links TRBV5-4 to TRBJ2-3; 7 nucleotides align to TRBD2. Germline trimming cut 0 bases from V and 0 bases from J; bases unmatched to any gene: 7. CDR1 is SGHNT and CDR2 is YYREEE in the germline V gene (reference sequence). The CDR3 sequence is 17 residues long. The DNA of the CDR3 is TGTGCCAGCAGCTTGGCCTGGAGCGGGGAAAGCACAGATACGCAGTATTTT. Its translation: CASSLAWSGESTDTQYF.